This T cell receptor (beta chain) was sequenced during a study of blood T cell repertoires in COVID-19. Across the study: From the United States, Italy and Spain came samples of acute and convalescent COVID-19. PBMCs, B-cell-depleted T cells, or T cells were the source of the cDNA or gDNA that made up the material.

In the source study's methods: How many nucleated cells were present was estimated from reference gene primer amplification. Measured with immunoSEQ multiplex PCR; TCRdb has only the in-frame clones, and not every one. That table supplies the V and J calls and clone size; D and trimming were determined from the DNA. The sample holds about 170,000 clones, roughly 91% seen once. Germline-derived CDR1 and CDR2 are LGHNA and YNFKEQ. V was clipped by 1 base and J by 7 bases, with 5 bases between them. This CDR3 is 12 amino acids long. Sequences were obtained from peripheral blood. This chain links TRBV4-2 with TRBJ2-1; D may be TRBD2 (5 bases). This sequence was found in a man between 18 and 35 years old with COVID-19, enrolled during active disease. CDR3 sequence reads: CASSQAGNEQFF. The CDR3 region has the DNA TGTGCCAGCAGCCAAGCGGGGAATGAGCAGTTCTTC.